This entry features one T cell receptor (beta chain) sequence. No antigen is known for it. The time point is: sample taken at primary tumor resection. 55 to 80 TRACERx patients with early, untreated non-small cell lung cancer donated samples. No cells were sorted before sequencing. The whole RNA sequenced was extracted from tumor, nontumor lung or frozen PBMC. The data belong to a study of spatial heterogeneity in lung cancer. Background on the study: A T cell module score from matched bulk RNA-seq correlated strongly with TCR transcript counts in tumor regions.

Study-wide results and limits: Within tumors, counts of expanded alpha and beta TCRs tracked tumor mutation counts. The numbers of ubiquitous and regional expanded TCRs correlated with ubiquitous and regional nonsynonymous mutations, respectively.

TCRdb itself ran the 5' RACE reads through MiXCR, one entry per CDR3 protein. The sample has roughly 12,000 distinct CDR3 sequences; roughly 7.2% are singletons. The sequencing used lung tumor tissue, collected at surgery. The sequence came from a female donor with early-stage non-small cell lung cancer.

CDR3 region: CASSSQTNQPQHF. The CDR3 bases are TGTGCCAGCAGTTCCCAGACCAATCAGCCCCAGCATTTT. This chain uses TRBV6-5 with TRBJ1-5; D is unclear. Germline V gene data show CDR1 as MNHEY and CDR2 as SVGAGI. CDR3 length equals 13 residues. Trimming took off 4 bases at V and 3 bases at J, with 7 bases between the two ends.